These 4 T cell receptor beta chains share one sample of origin, sequenced in a study of blood T cell repertoires in COVID-19. Assay used: immunoSEQ multiplex PCR; TCRdb lists only in-frame clones, some missing. The sample includes 200,000 to 250,000 clones, about nine tenths of them seen just once. The material sequenced was peripheral blood. All receptors come from a man aged 80 or over with acute or convalescent COVID-19.

This chain uses TRBV6-1 with TRBJ2-5; 16 bases line up with TRBD2. V dropped 6 bases and J dropped 5; count of bases not matched to a gene: 6. The CDR3 has 16 residues. The germline V gene has CDR1 MNHNS and CDR2 SASEGT. The CDR3 sequence is CASSEPGLAGGETQYF. Here the CDR3 DNA reads TGTGCCAGCAGCGAACCGGGACTAGCGGGAGGGGAGACCCAGTACTTC.

A few counts support this clone. V is TRBV7-3 and J is TRBJ2-7; no clear D gene. Trimming removed 1 base at V and 3 bases at J, with 7 bases between. This CDR3 is built from 13 residues. The germline gives CDR1 SGHTA, CDR2 FQGTGA. The CDR3 protein is CASSLNPGYEQYV. Here the CDR3 DNA reads TGTGCCAGCAGCTTAAATCCGGGCTACGAGCAGTACGTC.

This clone was recorded only once. The chain combines TRBV18 with TRBJ2-6; D might be TRBD1 (6 bases). The CDR3 totals 20 residues. Germline V lookup: CDR1 KGHSH, CDR2 LQKENI. V shed 6 bases and J shed 0 bases, with 24 bases lying between them. CDR3 DNA sequence: TGTGCCAGCTCCTCCCTGGGACAAACTTCTCTAAGCTCTGGGGCCAACGTCCTGACTTTC. Protein product: CASSSLGQTSLSSGANVLTF.

The table lists this clone with a few counts. The rearrangement links TRBV15 to TRBJ2-1, with D perhaps matching TRBD2 (6 bases). The CDR3 is made up of 14 amino acids. The germline V gene encodes CDR1 LNHNV and CDR2 YYDKDF (reference sequence). V lost 5 bases to trimming and J lost 8 bases, with 16 bases between them. This chain's CDR3 is CATSPHGSSDEQFF. The CDR3 DNA reads as TGTGCCACCAGCCCGCACGGGAGTAGTGATGAGCAGTTCTTC.